Listed below are T cell receptor beta chains from one sample, sequenced in a study of blood T cell repertoires in COVID-19. Profiling relied on immunoSEQ multiplex PCR, and the TCRdb table lists in-frame clones only, not all of them. The data show about 46,000 clones, around nine tenths seen once. The sequenced material came from peripheral blood. These TCRs come from a man in his fifties or sixties with active or convalescent COVID-19. The CDR3 runs from the conserved cysteine through the conserved F or W. A D gene is named only where the DNA matches it firmly. Not every row has a clone size; where given, it reads once, few, many or a size class.

J | V | D | size | CDR3 | DNA
TRBJ2-2 | TRBV11-2 | TRBD2 | NA | CASSPGTSGNTGELFF | TGTGCCAGCAGCCCCGGGACTAGCGGGAACACCGGGGAGCTGTTTTTT
TRBJ1-2 | TRBV12-3/TRBV12-4 | NA | NA | CASSLILFGYTF | TGTGCCAGCAGTTTAATACTTTTTGGCTACACCTTC
TRBJ2-1 | TRBV6-5 | TRBD2 | NA | CASKAAGGIYNEQFF | TGTGCCAGCAAGGCAGCGGGGGGGATCTACAATGAGCAGTTCTTC
TRBJ1-2 | TRBV6-6 | NA | NA | CASSRKDSDYGYTF | TGTGCCAGCAGCCGTAAAGACAGCGACTATGGCTACACCTTC
TRBJ1-4 | TRBV7-2 | TRBD1 | few | CASSPRQGDEKLFF | TGTGCCAGCAGCCCCAGACAGGGAGACGAAAAACTGTTTTTT
TRBJ2-1 | TRBV5-1 | NA | NA | CASSSGLPNYNEQFF | TGCGCCAGCAGCTCGGGACTTCCGAACTACAATGAGCAGTTCTTC
TRBJ2-2 | TRBV2 | NA | NA | CASRGGLAKTGELFF | TGTGCCAGCAGGGGAGGCCTAGCGAAAACCGGGGAGCTGTTTTTT
TRBJ2-3 | TRBV9 | NA | NA | CASSVLPSVSTDTQYF | TGTGCCAGCAGCGTCCTCCCGAGCGTTAGCACAGATACGCAGTATTTT
TRBJ2-5 | TRBV7-2 | TRBD1 | few | CASSRQQGADETQYF | TGTGCCAGCAGCCGGCAACAGGGGGCTGATGAGACCCAGTACTTC
TRBJ1-1 | TRBV15 | NA | NA | CATSRDMGSTEAFF | TGTGCCACCAGCAGAGATATGGGCAGCACTGAAGCTTTCTTT
TRBJ2-1 | TRBV10-3 | NA | NA | CAISGREVNEQFF | TGTGCCATCAGTGGCAGGGAGGTGAATGAGCAGTTCTTC
TRBJ1-6 | TRBV11-2 | NA | NA | CASSLGSPWVNSPLHF | TGTGCCAGCAGCTTAGGTAGCCCTTGGGTGAATTCACCCCTCCACTTT
TRBJ1-3 | TRBV4-3 | NA | NA | CASSQETALSGNTIYF | TGCGCCAGCAGCCAAGAGACAGCGCTCTCTGGAAACACCATATATTTT
TRBJ1-1 | TRBV20-1 | NA | NA | CSASAGREDTEAFF | TGCAGTGCTAGTGCAGGGAGGGAGGACACTGAAGCTTTCTTT
TRBJ1-2 | TRBV21-1 | NA | NA | CASSTSRDRDGYTF | TGTGCCAGCAGCACTTCCCGGGACAGGGACGGCTACACCTTC
TRBJ1-1 | TRBV7-9 | NA | NA | CASSSQGNTEAFF | TGTGCCAGCAGCTCACAGGGAAACACTGAAGCTTTCTTT
TRBJ2-7 | TRBV9 | NA | once | CASSVGGGHSYEQYF | TGTGCCAGCAGCGTAGGCGGGGGCCACTCCTACGAGCAGTACTTC
TRBJ1-1 | TRBV19 | NA | NA | CASKVEGRDTEAFF | TGTGCCAGTAAAGTGGAGGGACGGGACACTGAAGCTTTCTTT
TRBJ1-1 | TRBV5-1 | TRBD1 | NA | CASSLRPGTGMNTEAFF | TGCGCCAGCAGCTTACGTCCCGGGACAGGAATGAACACTGAAGCTTTCTTT
TRBJ2-5 | TRBV5-1 | TRBD2 | NA | CASSSRAGREETQYF | TGCGCCAGCAGCTCACGGGCAGGGAGGGAAGAGACCCAGTACTTC
TRBJ1-2 | TRBV7-8 | NA | NA | CASSLGAGKYGYTF | TGTGCCAGCAGCTTAGGGGCAGGGAAGTATGGCTACACCTTC
TRBJ1-1 | TRBV6-6 | NA | NA | CASSLQGEAFF | TGTGCCAGCAGCCTACAGGGTGAAGCTTTCTTT
TRBJ2-3 | TRBV7-6 | NA | NA | CASSLAGQARTDTQYF | TGTGCCAGCAGCTTAGCGGGGCAGGCCCGCACAGATACGCAGTATTTT
TRBJ2-4 | TRBV7-8 | TRBD2 | NA | CASSLRHPTSGGVAKNIQYF | TGTGCCAGCAGCTTACGGCACCCGACTAGCGGGGGGGTAGCCAAAAACATTCAGTACTTC
TRBJ1-2 | TRBV5-4 | TRBD1 | NA | CASREGQTTNYGYTF | TGTGCCAGCAGAGAGGGACAGACGACTAACTATGGCTACACCTTC
TRBJ1-1 | TRBV29-1 | NA | NA | CSVQSQENTEAFF | TGCAGCGTGCAATCACAGGAGAACACTGAAGCTTTCTTT
TRBJ2-7 | TRBV3-1/TRBV3-2 | NA | NA | CASSQAWGVYEQYF | TGTGCCAGCAGCCAAGCATGGGGGGTATACGAGCAGTACTTC
TRBJ2-1 | TRBV20-1 | TRBD2 | NA | CSASTSGGFSYNEQFF | TGCAGTGCTAGTACTAGCGGGGGGTTCTCCTACAATGAGCAGTTCTTC
TRBJ2-2 | TRBV28 | TRBD2 | once | CASSLYKSKRLAGGTGELFF | TGTGCCAGCAGTCTCTATAAATCCAAACGACTAGCGGGGGGCACCGGGGAGCTGTTTTTT
TRBJ1-5 | TRBV6-5 | TRBD1 | NA | CASNGQGWQPQHF | TGTGCCAGCAATGGACAGGGTTGGCAGCCCCAGCATTTT
TRBJ1-1 | TRBV4-1 | TRBD1 | NA | CASSNRQGLTEAFF | TGCGCCAGCAGCAATCGACAGGGGCTCACTGAAGCTTTCTTT
TRBJ2-7 | TRBV6-5 | TRBD1 | NA | CASSYSAGGIYEQYF | TGTGCCAGCAGTTACTCGGCAGGGGGTATTTACGAGCAGTACTTC
TRBJ1-3 | TRBV2 | TRBD1 | NA | CASSQSPDRVSGNTIYF | TGTGCCAGCAGCCAATCCCCTGACAGGGTGTCCGGAAACACCATATATTTT
TRBJ1-1 | TRBV30 | NA | NA | CAWSSTAAPGRGYLNTEAFF | TGTGCCTGGAGTTCTACCGCTGCCCCGGGCAGAGGGTACCTCAACACTGAAGCTTTCTTT
TRBJ1-2 | TRBV6-5 | NA | NA | CASSRTGRGYGYTF | TGTGCCAGCAGCCGTACCGGGAGGGGCTATGGCTACACCTTC
TRBJ2-3 | TRBV30 | NA | few | CAWSGLAGSTDTQYF | TGTGCCTGGAGTGGACTTGCGGGGAGCACAGATACGCAGTATTTT
TRBJ2-1 | TRBV6-5 | TRBD1 | NA | CASSPAGQGGSEQFF | TGTGCCAGCAGCCCCGCGGGACAGGGAGGGAGTGAGCAGTTCTTC
TRBJ1-5 | TRBV25-1 | NA | NA | CASSETGTLPQHF | TGTGCCAGCAGTGAAACAGGGACGTTGCCCCAGCATTTT